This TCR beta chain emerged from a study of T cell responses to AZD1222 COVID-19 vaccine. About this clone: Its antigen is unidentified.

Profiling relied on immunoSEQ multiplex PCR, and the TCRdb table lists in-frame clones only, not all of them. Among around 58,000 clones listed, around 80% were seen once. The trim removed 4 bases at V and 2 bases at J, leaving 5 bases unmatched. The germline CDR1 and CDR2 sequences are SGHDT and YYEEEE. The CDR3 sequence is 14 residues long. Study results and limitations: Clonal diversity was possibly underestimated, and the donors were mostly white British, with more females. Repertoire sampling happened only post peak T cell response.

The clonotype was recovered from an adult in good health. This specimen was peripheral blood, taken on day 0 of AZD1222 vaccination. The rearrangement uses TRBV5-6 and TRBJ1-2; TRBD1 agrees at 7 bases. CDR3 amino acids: CASSVGQRNYGYTF. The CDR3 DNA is TGTGCCAGCAGCGTGGGACAGAGAAACTATGGCTACACCTTC.